The rows below give T cell receptor beta chains drawn from one sample of a study of cytomegalovirus exposure and HLA in healthy donors. The data were produced by immunoSEQ multiplex PCR, yet TCRdb's version contains in-frame clones alone and is incomplete. The sample has 180,000 or so clones; 80% to 90% are singletons. The specimen sequenced was PBMCs. These receptor sequences come from a woman between 18 and 30 years old in good health and CMV-seronegative. CDR3s include the opening cysteine and the closing phenylalanine or tryptophan. Fields, in order: J gene, V gene, clone size, D gene, CDR3 protein, CDR3 DNA. The D gene is left open where the match is weak. The size field is filled for only some rows; it gives once, few, many or a size class.

j_gene: TRBJ2-7; v_gene: TRBV11-2; abundance: NA; d_gene: NA; CDR3aa: CASSSLQGYEQYF; CDR3nt: TGTGCCAGCAGCTCACTACAGGGATACGAGCAGTACTTC
j_gene: TRBJ2-1; v_gene: TRBV6-5; abundance: NA; d_gene: NA; CDR3aa: CASRSTYNEQFF; CDR3nt: TGTGCCAGCCGGAGTACCTACAATGAGCAGTTCTTC
j_gene: TRBJ1-5; v_gene: TRBV28; abundance: NA; d_gene: NA; CDR3aa: CASSLNNRALRRQPQHF; CDR3nt: TGTGCCAGCAGTTTAAATAACAGGGCATTGCGAAGGCAGCCCCAGCATTTT
j_gene: TRBJ1-2; v_gene: TRBV28; abundance: once; d_gene: NA; CDR3aa: CASSLGLFYGYTF; CDR3nt: TGTGCCAGCAGTTTAGGGCTATTCTATGGCTACACCTTC
j_gene: TRBJ2-1; v_gene: TRBV4-1; abundance: NA; d_gene: TRBD2; CDR3aa: CASSQDGTSGLTYNEQFF; CDR3nt: TGCGCCAGCAGCCAAGACGGGACTAGCGGGCTAACCTACAATGAGCAGTTCTTC
j_gene: TRBJ1-1; v_gene: TRBV28; abundance: NA; d_gene: NA; CDR3aa: CASSLGGHRNTEAFF; CDR3nt: TGTGCCAGCAGTTTAGGGGGACACCGGAACACTGAAGCTTTCTTT
j_gene: TRBJ2-7; v_gene: TRBV5-4; abundance: once; d_gene: TRBD2; CDR3aa: CASSLGLAASYEQYF; CDR3nt: TGTGCCAGCAGCTTGGGACTAGCGGCCTCCTACGAGCAGTACTTC
j_gene: TRBJ1-1; v_gene: TRBV21-1; abundance: NA; d_gene: NA; CDR3aa: CARWLGQGTVFDGGETEAFF; CDR3nt: TGTGCCAGGTGGCTAGGACAGGGGACTGTGTTTGATGGGGGTGAGACTGAAGCTTTCTTT
j_gene: TRBJ2-3; v_gene: TRBV28; abundance: NA; d_gene: NA; CDR3aa: CASSYSLLYPTDTQYF; CDR3nt: TGTGCCAGCAGTTACTCCCTCCTTTACCCGACAGATACGCAGTATTTT
j_gene: TRBJ2-3; v_gene: TRBV11-3; abundance: NA; d_gene: TRBD2; CDR3aa: CASSLGEAGGTDTQYF; CDR3nt: TGTGCCAGCAGCTTAGGGGAGGCGGGAGGCACAGATACGCAGTATTTT
j_gene: TRBJ2-3; v_gene: TRBV5-8; abundance: once; d_gene: NA; CDR3aa: CASSRSYTQYF; CDR3nt: TGTGCCAGCAGCCGTAGTTATACGCAGTATTTT
j_gene: TRBJ2-1; v_gene: TRBV7-9; abundance: NA; d_gene: NA; CDR3aa: CASSFSYNEQFF; CDR3nt: TGTGCCAGCAGCTTCAGTTACAATGAGCAGTTCTTC
j_gene: TRBJ2-5; v_gene: TRBV7-2; abundance: NA; d_gene: TRBD2; CDR3aa: CASSSMRTSGETQYF; CDR3nt: TGTGCCAGCAGCTCCATGCGGACTAGCGGAGAGACCCAGTACTTC
j_gene: TRBJ1-1; v_gene: TRBV10-3; abundance: NA; d_gene: NA; CDR3aa: CAIRPGLGGTEAFF; CDR3nt: TGTGCCATCAGACCCGGACTGGGGGGCACTGAAGCTTTCTTT